This TCR beta chain is drawn from a study of CD8 T cells in Susac syndrome. Study details: Susac syndrome patients were untreated, on corticosteroids with some adding intravenous immunoglobulin, or on intravenous immunoglobulin only.

With V trimmed by 4 bases and J by 0 bases, 0 bases remained unmatched. The germline CDR1 and CDR2 sequences are ENHRY and SYGVKD. The CDR3 spans 16 residues. From blood CD8+ and CD4+ T cells, the TCR beta chain was sequenced. Reverse transcription of about 0.45 to 1 ug RNA was carried out with random hexamers. The immunoSEQ assay covered 54 Vbeta and 13 Jbeta segments for CDR3. TCRdb used MiXCR to reprocess the immunoSEQ multiplex PCR reads, holding one entry per CDR3 protein. The repertoire holds 160,000 or so distinct CDR3 sequences, with 94% as singletons. The chain links TRBV10-3 to TRBJ2-2; TRBD2 aligns across 12 bases. The source material was CD4+ T cells from PBMCs. This sequence was found in a human donor with Susac syndrome. The CDR3 spells CAISGTSGTNTGELFF. CDR3 sequence (DNA): TGTGCCATCAGTGGGACTAGCGGGACGAACACCGGGGAGCTGTTTTTT.